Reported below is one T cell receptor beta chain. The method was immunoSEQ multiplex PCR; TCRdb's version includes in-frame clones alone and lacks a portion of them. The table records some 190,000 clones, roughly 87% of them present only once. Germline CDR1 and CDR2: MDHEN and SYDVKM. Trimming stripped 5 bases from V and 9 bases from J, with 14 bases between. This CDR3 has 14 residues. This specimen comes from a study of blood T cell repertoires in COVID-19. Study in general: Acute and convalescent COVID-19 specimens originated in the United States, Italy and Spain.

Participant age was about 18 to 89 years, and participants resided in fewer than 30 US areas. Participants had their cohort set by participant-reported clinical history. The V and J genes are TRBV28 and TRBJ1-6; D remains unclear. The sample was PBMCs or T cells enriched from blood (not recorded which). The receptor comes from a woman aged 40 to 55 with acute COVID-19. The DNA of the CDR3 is TGTGCCAGCAGTCCTGGGCATTTCCCTTCACCCCTCCACTTT. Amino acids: CASSPGHFPSPLHF. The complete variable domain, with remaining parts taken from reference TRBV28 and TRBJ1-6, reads DVKVTQSSRYLVKRTGEKVFLECVQDMDHENMFWYRQDPGLGLRLIYFSYDVKMKEKGDIPEGYSVSREKKERFSLILESASTNQTSMYLCASSPGHFPSPLHFGNGTRLTVT.